This T cell receptor (beta chain) was obtained from a study of graft-versus-host responses after intestinal transplantation. Concerning this clone: The antigen is undetermined.

The CDR3 is 14 amino acids. CDR1 and CDR2 (germline): SQVTM, ANQGSEA. With V trimmed by 2 bases and J by 2 bases, 3 bases remained unmatched. Broader study findings: Allograft graft-versus-host to host-versus-graft clonal ratios ran high in patients with graft-donor T cell macrochimerism.

Some clones are missing from TCRdb's copy, which holds only in-frame ones; the method was immunoSEQ multiplex PCR. This sample has about 120,000 clones, with 75% to 95% found just once. J is TRBJ2-1 and V is TRBV29-1, with 7 nucleotides matching TRBD1. The starting material was unstimulated CD4+ T cells sorted from spleen or lymph node cells, obtained before intestinal transplant. This receptor was obtained from a human donor who received an intestinal transplant. The CDR3 DNA follows: TGCAGCGTTGAATCTAGGGGGCCCTACAATGAGCAGTTCTTC. Translation: CSVESRGPYNEQFF.